One sample yielded the 3 T cell receptor beta chains listed below, sequenced in a study of T cell responses to AZD1222 COVID-19 vaccine. Only in-frame clones appear in the TCRdb table, and some are missing; sequencing was by immunoSEQ multiplex PCR. The sample records roughly 150,000 clones, 85% to 95% being singletons. This specimen consisted of peripheral blood, obtained 28 days after the second AZD1222 dose. These receptors were collected from an adult who received the AZD1222 COVID-19 vaccine.

The chain has TRBV2 and TRBJ2-1; D possibly matches TRBD1 or TRBD2 (5 bases each). CDR3 length: 15 amino acids. Trimming shortened V by 8 bases and J by 4 bases, and 18 bases separated the two germline ends. The germline CDR1 and CDR2 sequences are SNHLY and FYNNEI. The CDR3 coding sequence is TGTGCCAGCCCAGTGGGTGAGGGGTCTTACAATGAGCAGTTCTTC. Amino acids: CASPVGEGSYNEQFF.

The chain recombines TRBV9 with TRBJ1-3; weak D call: TRBD1 (5 bases). CDR3 size: 17 residues. CDR1 and CDR2 (germline): SGDLS, YYNGEE. With 1 base removed from V and 0 bases from J, the gap between germline ends came to 14 bases. Written as DNA, the CDR3 is TGTGCCAGCAGCGTAAGGGCAGGGCGAAGCTCTGGAAACACCATATATTTT. Its translation is CASSVRAGRSSGNTIYF.

For the CDR3, the DNA is TGTGCCAGCAGCCTAGGAGGGGAACTAGCGGGGGAGAGCACAGATACGCAGTATTTT. It codes for CASSLGGELAGESTDTQYF. The genes are TRBV9 and TRBJ2-3; 11 nucleotides line up with TRBD2. CDR3 size: 19 residues. With 4 bases clipped from V and 0 bases from J, the junction kept 13 bases outside the gene matches. Germline values: CDR1 SGDLS, CDR2 YYNGEE.